This T cell receptor beta chain was recovered during a study of T cell repertoires in cytomegalovirus infection. To note about this clonotype: The antigen is not known.

Using its own MiXCR run on the reads, TCRdb lists one record per CDR3 protein. The repertoire consists of approximately 730,000 distinct CDR3 sequences, with around 30% occurring once and the leading ten covering 18%. V lost 3 bases and J lost 3, with 15 bases in between. This CDR3 region has 15 residues. The V gene's germline CDR1 is LGHDT and CDR2 YNNKEL (reference sequence). The receptor was derived from a human donor in good health (CMV status not recorded). Some clones in this sample may be carry-over from other donors' samples. The starting material was cultured PBMCs, obtained from culture after CMV antigen stimulation. The chain is built from TRBV3-1 and TRBJ2-7, with D tentatively TRBD2 (6 bases). CDR3 bases: TGTGCCAGCAGCCAGGGCCCGGCTAGCGTCTACGAGCAGTACTTC. Translated, it gives CASSQGPASVYEQYF.